This TCR beta chain was retrieved from a study of early stage breast cancer tumors. Study as a whole: Twelve of the 16 invasive tumors were ER+, PR+ and HER2-. Notes on the study in general: Enriched TCRB sequences shared across patients were mostly commonly generated sequences.

A word on this clone: The target antigen is unknown.

Assay used: immunoSEQ multiplex PCR; TCRdb lists only in-frame clones, some missing. The table lists approximately 20,000 clones, 65% to 85% of them singletons. Germline CDR1 is MGHRA and CDR2 is YSYEKL. With 5 bases clipped from V and 0 bases from J, the junction kept 3 bases outside the gene matches. This CDR3 has 16 amino acids. The receptor was isolated from a person between 65 and 79 years old with breast cancer. J is TRBJ2-3 and V is TRBV4-1; 12 bases align to TRBD2. Material: blood. CDR3 nucleotides: TGCGCCAGCAGCATAGGGACTAGCGGGAGCACAGATACGCAGTATTTT. This gives the protein CASSIGTSGSTDTQYF.